Listed below are T cell receptor beta chains from one sample, sequenced in a study of graft-versus-host responses after intestinal transplantation. Here immunoSEQ multiplex PCR was the method, and the copy in TCRdb shows in-frame clones only, minus some. Of around 30,000 clones in the sample, about 92% were seen once. The sample consisted of PBMCs, taken about 70 days after intestinal transplant. Receptor source: a human patient who received an intestinal transplant, so some T cells may come from the graft donor. The CDR3 runs from the conserved cysteine through the conserved F or W. The D gene is left open where the match is weak. For some rows the clone size is stated as once, few or many, or as a class when expanded; others skip it.

V: TRBV4-1; D: NA; J: TRBJ2-3; size: NA; DNA: TGCGCCAGCAGCGACTCCCATGGGACGAAAATCACAGATACGCAGTATTTT; CDR3: CASSDSHGTKITDTQYF
V: TRBV5-6; D: NA; J: TRBJ2-1; size: NA; DNA: TGTGCCAGCAGCTTGGCGACTACCCCCTACAATGAGCAGTTCTTC; CDR3: CASSLATTPYNEQFF
V: TRBV28; D: TRBD2; J: TRBJ2-1; size: NA; DNA: TGTGCCAGCAGTTTCTCGCTACCTATGAGGGAGGGCCTTGGGGAGCAGTTCTTC; CDR3: CASSFSLPMREGLGEQFF
V: TRBV4-1; D: NA; J: TRBJ1-2; size: NA; DNA: TGCGCCAGCAGCCAAGAAGGTTTCGGGGGCTACACCTTC; CDR3: CASSQEGFGGYTF
V: TRBV19; D: NA; J: TRBJ2-4; size: NA; DNA: TGTGCCAGTAGTACAATGTCGACAGGGAGGGCAAACATTCAGTACTTC; CDR3: CASSTMSTGRANIQYF
V: TRBV4-1; D: TRBD1; J: TRBJ1-6; size: NA; DNA: TGCGCCAGCAGCCAAGATTTTTTTCCGGGACAGTATAATTCACCCCTCCACTTT; CDR3: CASSQDFFPGQYNSPLHF
V: TRBV11-1; D: TRBD2; J: TRBJ2-1; size: NA; DNA: TGTGCCAGCAGCTTACCTAGCGGGGCGCTCGGGCAGTTCTTC; CDR3: CASSLPSGALGQFF
V: TRBV6-5; D: NA; J: TRBJ2-5; size: NA; DNA: TGTGCCAGCCCTGTGGGGTCTAACCAAGAGACCCAGTACTTC; CDR3: CASPVGSNQETQYF
V: TRBV11-2; D: TRBD2; J: TRBJ2-7; size: NA; DNA: TGTGCCAGCAGCTCCGGGACTACCTACGAGCAGTACTTC; CDR3: CASSSGTTYEQYF
V: TRBV11-2; D: NA; J: TRBJ1-1; size: NA; DNA: TGTGCCAGCAGCTTTGGGGGGGGAGAAGCTTTCTTT; CDR3: CASSFGGGEAFF
V: TRBV5-8; D: TRBD2; J: TRBJ2-3; size: NA; DNA: TGTGCCAGCAGCTTGTGGGGGGGTAGCACAGATACGCAGTATTTT; CDR3: CASSLWGGSTDTQYF
V: TRBV29-1; D: TRBD1; J: TRBJ1-3; size: NA; DNA: TGCAGCGTTGACGACAGGGCTGGAAACACCATATATTTT; CDR3: CSVDDRAGNTIYF
V: TRBV7-6; D: NA; J: TRBJ1-2; size: NA; DNA: TGTGCCAGCAGCTTAGCCAAGGGAGTCTATGGCTACACCTTC; CDR3: CASSLAKGVYGYTF
V: TRBV6-1; D: TRBD1; J: TRBJ1-1; size: NA; DNA: TGTGCCAGCAGTATAGGGGGGACAGTAGCTTTCTTT; CDR3: CASSIGGTVAFF
V: TRBV4-2; D: TRBD2; J: TRBJ2-1; size: NA; DNA: TGTGCCAGCAGCCAGCCACTAGCGGGGGACAATGAGCAGTTCTTC; CDR3: CASSQPLAGDNEQFF
V: TRBV7-9; D: NA; J: TRBJ1-5; size: few; DNA: TGTGCCAGCAGCCACACATTGGGGGGGCAGCCCCAGCATTTT; CDR3: CASSHTLGGQPQHF
V: TRBV7-2; D: NA; J: TRBJ2-7; size: NA; DNA: TGTGCCAGCAGCTTAGGCCGATTTAGCTCCTACGAGCAGTACTTC; CDR3: CASSLGRFSSYEQYF
V: TRBV5-6; D: TRBD2; J: TRBJ2-5; size: NA; DNA: TGTGCCAGCAGCTTGGCTGCGGGAGAGGGTGAGACCCAGTACTTC; CDR3: CASSLAAGEGETQYF
V: TRBV6-5; D: NA; J: TRBJ1-3; size: NA; DNA: TGTGCCAGCAGTTACGGCGAAGGAAACACCATATATTTT; CDR3: CASSYGEGNTIYF
V: TRBV6-1; D: NA; J: TRBJ1-2; size: NA; DNA: TGTGCCAGCAGTGGCACGGGGGGGCTGGGCTACACCTTC; CDR3: CASSGTGGLGYTF
V: TRBV5-4; D: NA; J: TRBJ2-7; size: NA; DNA: TGTGCCAGCAGCGCCGTAGGAATACCTTACTTCTCCTACGAGCAGTACTTC; CDR3: CASSAVGIPYFSYEQYF
V: TRBV2; D: NA; J: TRBJ2-1; size: NA; DNA: TGTGCCAGCAGTGAACTAGGGTTGGCCTACAATGAGCAGTTCTTC; CDR3: CASSELGLAYNEQFF
V: TRBV4-1; D: TRBD2; J: TRBJ2-3; size: NA; DNA: TGCGCCAGCAGCCAAGAGAAAACCCCCGGGACTAGCGGGACAGATACGCAGTATTTT; CDR3: CASSQEKTPGTSGTDTQYF
V: TRBV12-5; D: NA; J: TRBJ1-1; size: NA; DNA: TGTGCTAGTGGTTTGGTACGCAGAAAAAGGAACACTGAAGCTTTCTTT; CDR3: CASGLVRRKRNTEAFF
V: TRBV25-1; D: TRBD1; J: TRBJ1-4; size: NA; DNA: TGTGCCAGCAGTGAATCCGACCGACAGGGGAGGTTTAATGAAAAACTGTTTTTT; CDR3: CASSESDRQGRFNEKLFF
V: TRBV6-1; D: NA; J: TRBJ2-7; size: NA; DNA: TGTGCCAGCAGTGAAAGAATCGGCTACGTTAGTTACGAGCAGTACTTC; CDR3: CASSERIGYVSYEQYF
V: TRBV19; D: NA; J: TRBJ1-3; size: NA; DNA: TGTGCCAGTAGTATGCTTTCTGGCTCTGGAAACACCATATATTTT; CDR3: CASSMLSGSGNTIYF
V: TRBV30; D: NA; J: TRBJ2-7; size: NA; DNA: TGTGCCTGGAGTGGGATAGCGGTCGCCTACGAGCAGTACTTC; CDR3: CAWSGIAVAYEQYF
V: TRBV5-6; D: NA; J: TRBJ1-2; size: NA; DNA: TGTGCCAGCAGCTTGGGACCTACGGGATATGGCTACACCTTC; CDR3: CASSLGPTGYGYTF
V: TRBV5-6; D: TRBD1; J: TRBJ2-7; size: NA; DNA: TGTGCCAGCAGCCCTTCCGGGACAGTCTACGAGCAGTACTTC; CDR3: CASSPSGTVYEQYF
V: TRBV6-1; D: TRBD1; J: TRBJ2-5; size: NA; DNA: TGTGCCAGCAGTGATCCTTCGACAATATGGACAGGACTGCAAGAGACCCAGTACTTC; CDR3: CASSDPSTIWTGLQETQYF
V: TRBV7-6; D: TRBD2; J: TRBJ2-5; size: few; DNA: TGTGCCAGCAGCTTAGGGCCAGCGGGAGGGGAGACCCAGTACTTC; CDR3: CASSLGPAGGETQYF
V: TRBV15; D: NA; J: TRBJ1-4; size: NA; DNA: TGTGCCACCAGCAGAGGCCACAGCCCGAGGAGGGAAAAACTGTTTTTT; CDR3: CATSRGHSPRREKLFF
V: TRBV27; D: NA; J: TRBJ1-5; size: NA; DNA: TGTGCCAGCAGTTTAGCTGGGAATCAGCCCCAGCATTTT; CDR3: CASSLAGNQPQHF
V: TRBV6-6; D: NA; J: TRBJ2-4; size: NA; DNA: TGCGCCAGCAGTAAACTAAACATTCAGTACTTC; CDR3: CASSKLNIQYF
V: TRBV2; D: NA; J: TRBJ2-1; size: NA; DNA: TGTGCCAGCAGTGATCCCCGGGCTGCCGGTAACTACAATGAGCAGTTCTTC; CDR3: CASSDPRAAGNYNEQFF
V: TRBV10-2; D: TRBD1; J: TRBJ2-1; size: NA; DNA: TGCGCCAGCAGTGAGGTCAGGGGGCGATCCTACAATGAGCAGTTCTTC; CDR3: CASSEVRGRSYNEQFF
V: TRBV9; D: NA; J: TRBJ2-5; size: NA; DNA: TGTGCCAGCAGCGTAGAACCGATTGAGACCCAGTACTTC; CDR3: CASSVEPIETQYF
V: TRBV2; D: NA; J: TRBJ2-7; size: NA; DNA: TGTGCCAGCAGAGTCAGGGCTTCCTACGAGCAGTACTTC; CDR3: CASRVRASYEQYF
V: TRBV15; D: TRBD1; J: TRBJ2-5; size: NA; DNA: TGTGCCACCAGCCCCCCCGACAGGGCTTTCGAGACCCAGTACTTC; CDR3: CATSPPDRAFETQYF
V: TRBV9; D: NA; J: TRBJ1-2; size: once; DNA: TGTGCCAGCAGCGTAGACAGCTCAACGGCTAACTATGGCTACACCTTC; CDR3: CASSVDSSTANYGYTF
V: TRBV9; D: NA; J: TRBJ2-3; size: once; DNA: TGTGCCAGCAGCCCACGGACTGGAGATACGCAGTATTTT; CDR3: CASSPRTGDTQYF
V: TRBV4-1; D: NA; J: TRBJ1-6; size: NA; DNA: TGCGCCAGCAGCCACGGCAGGGCTTCCGATCCCCTATTATACAATTCACCCCTCCACTTT; CDR3: CASSHGRASDPLLYNSPLHF
V: TRBV5-1; D: TRBD2; J: TRBJ2-1; size: NA; DNA: TGCGCCAGCAGCTTAGCGGGACCTGACAATGAGCAGTTCTTC; CDR3: CASSLAGPDNEQFF
V: TRBV5-1; D: NA; J: TRBJ2-5; size: NA; DNA: TGCGCCAGCAGGACCCGTTTCGGACAAGAGACCCAGTACTTC; CDR3: CASRTRFGQETQYF
V: TRBV6-5; D: TRBD1; J: TRBJ1-6; size: NA; DNA: TGTGCCAGCAGACGTCCGGGACAGCCAAATTCACCCCTCCACTTT; CDR3: CASRRPGQPNSPLHF
V: TRBV6-1; D: NA; J: TRBJ1-2; size: once; DNA: TGTGCCAGCAGTGACCCAAGGACAGCAAACTATGGCTACACCTTC; CDR3: CASSDPRTANYGYTF
V: TRBV5-4; D: NA; J: TRBJ2-4; size: NA; DNA: TGTGCCAGCAGCTTGGAAATTACTAGCCGAGGTGGGAAAAACATTCAGTACTTC; CDR3: CASSLEITSRGGKNIQYF
V: TRBV7-9; D: TRBD2; J: TRBJ2-5; size: NA; DNA: TGTGCCAGCAGCTTAGCCCACTCCGGGGGGGCCGTAGAGACCCAGTACTTC; CDR3: CASSLAHSGGAVETQYF
V: TRBV28; D: TRBD1; J: TRBJ2-7; size: NA; DNA: TGTGCCAGCATTGGACAGGGGGCGTACGAGCAGTACTTC; CDR3: CASIGQGAYEQYF
V: TRBV5-1; D: NA; J: TRBJ1-3; size: once; DNA: TGCGCCAGCAGCTTGACAGTCTCTGGAAACACCATATATTTT; CDR3: CASSLTVSGNTIYF
V: TRBV13; D: NA; J: TRBJ2-5; size: once; DNA: TGTGCCAGCAGCCTCGACAGCCCGGTAGGGCAAGAGACCCAGTACTTC; CDR3: CASSLDSPVGQETQYF
V: TRBV4-3; D: NA; J: TRBJ1-6; size: NA; DNA: TGCGCCAGCAGCCAAGATCGAACCCAGGGTAACCCCTATAATTCACCCCTCCACTTT; CDR3: CASSQDRTQGNPYNSPLHF
V: TRBV5-6; D: TRBD1; J: TRBJ1-1; size: NA; DNA: TGTGCCAGCAGTCCTTGGGACACAGGGGAGGAGAACACTGAAGCTTTCTTT; CDR3: CASSPWDTGEENTEAFF
V: TRBV2; D: TRBD1; J: TRBJ2-7; size: NA; DNA: TGTGCCAGCAGGGGACAGCCCTCCTACGAGCAGTACTTC; CDR3: CASRGQPSYEQYF
V: TRBV19; D: TRBD2; J: TRBJ2-7; size: NA; DNA: TGTGCCAGTAGTATAGCCGGGACTAGCACCTACGAGCAGTACTTC; CDR3: CASSIAGTSTYEQYF
V: TRBV19; D: TRBD1; J: TRBJ2-2; size: NA; DNA: TGTGCCAGTACCGAGGGCCCCGGGACAGCTCTCACCGGGGAGCTGTTTTTT; CDR3: CASTEGPGTALTGELFF
V: TRBV7-9; D: NA; J: TRBJ2-7; size: NA; DNA: TGTGCCAGCAGCCCCAAAGGGGCCCAGAACTACGAGCAGTACTTC; CDR3: CASSPKGAQNYEQYF